Presented here are 29 T cell receptor beta chains from one specimen sequenced in a study of coeliac disease. Method: immunoSEQ multiplex PCR; TCRdb's copy keeps in-frame clones and lacks some. The data show thousands of clones, less than 55% seen once. Sequenced input: intraepithelial lymphocytes from the gut. These TCRs come from a woman in her seventies with celiac disease.

The CDR3 DNA follows: TGTGCCAGCAGCTTAGCCGGGACAGCTCCCTACGAGCAGTACTTC. Its translation is CASSLAGTAPYEQYF. This rearrangement joins TRBV7-9 to TRBJ2-7, with 7 bases fitting TRBD1. The CDR3 has 15 amino acids. J was trimmed by 2 bases and V by 0 bases; bases with no gene match: 4. Germline V gives CDR1 SEHNR, CDR2 FQNEAQ (reference sequence).

The V call is TRBV5-5, the J call TRBJ2-7; a possible D gene is TRBD1 (6 bases). The CDR3 has 17 amino acids. CDR1 and CDR2 from the germline V gene are SGHKS and YYEKEE (reference sequence). V was shortened by 3 bases and J by 9 bases, with 28 bases between the two germline ends. The CDR3 coding sequence is TGTGCCAGCAGCTCCAGTCCCCGCTTTCACAGGGTAGGATGGCAGTACTTC. Translating it yields CASSSSPRFHRVGWQYF. Together with reference TRBV5-5 and TRBJ2-7, the CDR3 gives the full variable domain: DAGVTQSPTHLIKTRGQQVTLRCSPISGHKSVSWYQQVLGQGPQFIFQYYEKEERGRGNFPDRFSARQFPNYSSELNVNALLLGDSALYLCASSSSPRFHRVGWQYFGPGTRLTVT.

This clone was counted a few times. This sequence joins TRBV5-6 and TRBJ1-2; possible D gene TRBD1, 6 bases. Germline V gives CDR1 SGHDT, CDR2 YYEEEE. The V end was cut by 4 bases, the J end by 1 base, with 23 bases between. The CDR3 contains 18 residues. The CDR3 DNA is TGTGCCAGCAGCCCCTTCGGTGAGGGGGGGCACTTTAACTATGGCTACACCTTC. Its translation: CASSPFGEGGHFNYGYTF.

This rearrangement joins TRBV27 to TRBJ1-1, with a possible D match to TRBD1 (5 bases). Trimming removed 7 bases at V and 4 bases at J, with 13 bases between. The CDR3 has 13 amino acids. CDR1 MNHEY and CDR2 SMNVEV come from the germline V gene (reference sequence). As DNA, the CDR3 is TGTGCCAGCAAAACTTGGGGCGGCACTGAAGCTTTCTTT. Its translation is CASKTWGGTEAFF.

This clone was seen a few times. In the same sample, other DNA sequences code for this CDR3. V and J are TRBV4-3 and TRBJ2-7, with D tentatively TRBD2 (5 bases). The CDR3 is 15 residues long. Germline loops: CDR1 LGHNA, CDR2 YSLEER. The germline V and J ends were trimmed by 0 bases and 3 bases, with 12 bases remaining between them. CDR3 DNA: TGCGCCAGCAGCCAAGACTCTACGGGAAACTACGAGCAGTACTTC. It codes for CASSQDSTGNYEQYF.

The V and J genes are TRBV6-5 and TRBJ2-4, with TRBD2 identical over 10 bases. The J segment lost 7 bases and the V segment lost 7 bases, leaving 7 bases of the junction unmatched. Germline V gives CDR1 MNHEY, CDR2 SVGAGI. The CDR3 loop spans 14 amino acids. The CDR3: CASNSGGAMNIQYF. CDR3 nucleotides: TGTGCCAGCAACAGCGGGGGGGCCATGAACATTCAGTACTTC.

The chain is built from TRBV21-1 and TRBJ2-5; the D call of TRBD2 is as the table states it, not checked on the DNA. TRBV21-1 is tagged as a pseudogene. This CDR3 spans 16 amino acids. CDR3 amino acids: CASKREVQGIQETQYF. The CDR3, as DNA: TGTGCCAGCAAGCGGGAGGTACAGGGGATTCAAGAGACCCAGTACTTC.

This rearrangement joins TRBV27 to TRBJ2-3; 7 bases align to TRBD2. CDR3 length: 14 amino acids. V lost 7 bases and J lost 2; bases outside the gene matches: 6. Germline loops: CDR1 MNHEY, CDR2 SMNVEV (reference sequence). CDR3 region: CASKKAGYTDTQYF. For the CDR3, the DNA is TGTGCCAGCAAAAAAGCGGGGTACACAGATACGCAGTATTTT.

In this sample, this clone is medium-sized. The J gene is TRBJ2-1, the V gene TRBV25-1, with 8 positions matching TRBD1. Looked up from germline, CDR1 is MGHDK and CDR2 is SYGVNS. CDR3 size: 15 residues. The V gene end was trimmed by 8 bases and the J gene end by 7 bases; junction bases not matched to a gene: 13. Written as DNA, the CDR3 is TGTGCCAGCCAATATGGGACAGGTGGTTGGAATGAGCAGTTCTTC. This sequence encodes CASQYGTGGWNEQFF.

V usage is TRBV2 and J usage is TRBJ1-5, with TRBD1 as a possible D gene (5 bases). This CDR3 spans 14 amino acids. Germline V gene lookup returns CDR1 SNHLY and CDR2 FYNNEI. Trimming shortened V by 2 bases and J by 5 bases, and 10 bases separated the two germline ends. The CDR3 is CASSEWGRYQPQHF. As DNA, the CDR3 is TGTGCCAGCAGTGAATGGGGCAGATATCAGCCCCAGCATTTT.

This clone was observed a few times. This chain uses TRBV4-2 with TRBJ2-7; 9 bases map to TRBD2. V was clipped by 8 bases and J by 3 bases; unmatched bases: 11. CDR3 length equals 15 residues. Germline V gene data show CDR1 as LGHNA and CDR2 as YNFKEQ. In nucleotides, the CDR3 is TGTGCCAGCTCCAGGGAGCGGGGGGCCGTCTACGAGCAGTACTTC. Encoded protein: CASSRERGAVYEQYF.

J is TRBJ2-7 and V is TRBV5-1, with 15 positions matching TRBD2. The CDR3 covers 16 residues. Germline V CDR1 and CDR2: SGHRS, YFSETQ. V was clipped by 4 bases and J by 3 bases; unmatched bases: 5. In DNA, the CDR3 is TGCGCCAGCAGCGCGGGGACTAGCGGGGGGTTCTACGAGCAGTACTTC. It yields the protein CASSAGTSGGFYEQYF.

The chain links TRBV7-5 to TRBJ1-5; the table's TRBD1 call for D was not verified on the DNA. TRBV7-5 is given as a pseudogene. This CDR3 has 13 amino acids. CDR3 DNA sequence: TGTGCCAGCAGCTTAACAGTGGCTCAGCCCCAGCATTTT. Protein product: CASSLTVAQPQHF.

In this sample, this clone is medium-sized. The chain couples TRBV5-6 to TRBJ1-4, with D tentatively TRBD1 (5 bases). V lost 4 bases, J lost 7 bases, and 14 bases lay in between. The CDR3 totals 14 residues. Germline CDR1 is SGHDT and CDR2 is YYEEEE. CDR3 nucleotide sequence: TGTGCCAGCAGCCGCAGGGAGGACGGTGAAAAACTGTTTTTT. Encoded protein: CASSRREDGEKLFF.

The gene calls are TRBV7-3 and TRBJ2-2; the match to TRBD2 covers 11 bases. V gave up 0 bases and J gave up 7 bases; unmatched junction bases: 7. CDR1 SGHTA and CDR2 FQGTGA come from the germline V gene. This CDR3 comprises 17 residues. The CDR3 loop is CASSLTPSGGLIGELFF. CDR3 coding DNA: TGTGCCAGCAGCTTAACCCCTAGCGGGGGGCTTATCGGGGAGCTGTTTTTT.

V gene TRBV7-9 combines with J gene TRBJ2-7, with TRBD1 matching over 8 bases. Germline CDR1 SEHNR, CDR2 FQNEAQ (reference sequence). The CDR3 totals 17 residues. V dropped 5 bases and J dropped 0; count of bases not matched to a gene: 12. The CDR3 sequence is CASSTPSRDRISYEQYF. DNA for the CDR3: TGTGCCAGCAGCACCCCGAGCCGGGACAGGATCTCCTACGAGCAGTACTTC.

The V call is TRBV30, the J call TRBJ2-5, with TRBD1 matching over 7 bases. Germline trimming cut 4 bases from V and 4 bases from J; bases unmatched to any gene: 6. The germline CDR1 and CDR2 sequences are GTSNPN and SVGIG (reference sequence). This CDR3 comprises 13 residues. This chain's CDR3 is CAWNQGVGETQYF. The CDR3 nucleotides are TGTGCCTGGAACCAGGGGGTGGGAGAGACCCAGTACTTC. Using reference TRBV30 and TRBJ2-5 for the parts outside the CDR3, the full variable domain is SQTIHQWPATLVQPVGSPLSLECTVEGTSNPNLYWYRQAAGRGLQLLFYSVGIGQISSEVPQNLSASRPQDRQFILSSKKLLLSDSGFYLCAWNQGVGETQYFGPGTRLLVL.

A few counts support this clone. The rearrangement links TRBV27 to TRBJ1-1; 7 positions match TRBD1. Germline lookup yields CDR1 MNHEY and CDR2 SMNVEV (reference sequence). The CDR3 is 14 amino acids. V lost 6 bases and J lost 8; bases outside the gene matches: 12. The CDR3 DNA reads as TGTGCCAGCAGCCCCCGACAGGGATTCCCCGAAGCTTTCTTT. This encodes CASSPRQGFPEAFF.

This chain connects TRBV7-2 to TRBJ1-1, with D possibly TRBD1 on 5 matching bases. Germline values: CDR1 SGHTA, CDR2 FQGNSA. Deletions cut 1 base from V and 6 bases from J, with 6 bases between. CDR3 length equals 12 residues. In nucleotides, the CDR3 is TGTGCCAGCAGCTTAGACAGGCCTGAAGCTTTCTTT. Amino acids: CASSLDRPEAFF. The whole variable domain, filled in from reference TRBV7-2 and TRBJ1-1, reads GAGVSQSPSNKVTEKGKDVELRCDPISGHTALYWYRQSLGQGLEFLIYFQGNSAPDKSGLPSDRFSAERTGGSVSTLTIQRTQQEDSAVYLCASSLDRPEAFFGQGTRLTVV.

This clone was detected a few times. The CDR3 region is CASSPHIRTGELFF. For the CDR3, the DNA is TGTGCCAGTAGCCCCCACATCCGCACCGGGGAGCTGTTTTTT. This chain connects TRBV19 to TRBJ2-2; no clear D. Trimming took off 6 bases at V and 4 bases at J, with 12 bases between the two ends. There are 14 residues in the CDR3. Germline loops: CDR1 LNHDA, CDR2 SQIVND (reference sequence).

The CDR3 nucleotides read TGTGCCAGCAGCCGTACAGAGCCACAAAGTCGGGCCAACGTCCTGACTTTC. Its translation: CASSRTEPQSRANVLTF. This sequence joins TRBV7-7 and TRBJ2-6, with D hard to call. The CDR3 is 17 amino acids. Trimming removed 5 bases at V and 5 bases at J, with 19 bases between. Germline V CDR1 and CDR2: SSHAT, FNYEAQ (reference sequence).

Here the CDR3 DNA reads TGTGCCAGCTCACCGCAGAGATTGTTGAGGACAGGTGCTACCATGAACACTGAAGCTTTCTTT. Amino acid sequence: CASSPQRLLRTGATMNTEAFF. The chain couples TRBV18 to TRBJ1-1, with 7 bases identical to TRBD1. J was trimmed by 0 bases and V by 3 bases; bases with no gene match: 22. Per germline, CDR1 KGHSH and CDR2 LQKENI. This CDR3 has 21 residues.

V is TRBV7-2 and J is TRBJ2-2; 8 bases align to TRBD1. V trimming: 5 bases; J trimming: 5 bases; junction bases outside the gene matches: 7. Germline CDR1 reads SGHTA; CDR2 reads FQGNSA. The CDR3 contains 15 residues. The CDR3 region has the DNA TGTGCCAGCAGCCCGTGGCAGGGGGCGACCGGGGAGCTGTTTTTT. Protein product: CASSPWQGATGELFF.

The V call is TRBV2, the J call TRBJ2-1; 10 positions match TRBD2. The CDR3 sequence is 15 residues long. Germline V gene data show CDR1 as SNHLY and CDR2 as FYNNEI. The ends lost 7 bases at V and 6 bases at J; junction bases unmatched: 9. The CDR3 protein is CASTRSGGAFNEQFF. CDR3 nucleotide sequence: TGTGCCAGCACTAGAAGCGGGGGGGCCTTCAATGAGCAGTTCTTC.

The gene calls are TRBV28 and TRBJ2-7, with 7 bases that match TRBD1. Trimming cost V 7 bases and J 0 bases; bases outside gene matches: 0. Germline CDR1 is MDHEN and CDR2 is SYDVKM. The CDR3 is 12 amino acids. The CDR3 sequence: CASKGASYEQYF. CDR3 bases: TGTGCCAGCAAGGGGGCCTCCTACGAGCAGTACTTC. Together with reference TRBV28 and TRBJ2-7, the CDR3 gives the full variable domain: DVKVTQSSRYLVKRTGEKVFLECVQDMDHENMFWYRQDPGLGLRLIYFSYDVKMKEKGDIPEGYSVSREKKERFSLILESASTNQTSMYLCASKGASYEQYFGPGTRLTVT.

This clone came up a few times. The J gene is TRBJ1-2, the V gene TRBV7-9; maybe TRBD1 (5 bases). Germline CDR1 reads SEHNR; CDR2 reads FQNEAQ (reference sequence). The V end was cut by 6 bases, the J end by 5 bases, with 13 bases between. This CDR3 is built from 13 residues. The CDR3 reads CASRQFSGYGYTF. For the CDR3, the DNA is TGTGCCAGCAGGCAGTTTTCAGGGTATGGCTACACCTTC.

CDR3 protein: CASSLGQGAFRPYHGYTF. The DNA for the CDR3 is TGTGCCAGCAGCCTTGGACAGGGGGCGTTTCGCCCTTACCATGGCTACACCTTC. The chain employs TRBV13 and TRBJ1-2; 11 nucleotides align to TRBD1. With V trimmed by 5 bases and J by 6 bases, 17 bases remained unmatched. The germline V gene has CDR1 PRHDT and CDR2 FYEKMQ (reference sequence). CDR3 size: 18 residues. Drawing the rest from reference TRBV13 and TRBJ1-2, the complete variable domain is AAGVIQSPRHLIKEKRETATLKCYPIPRHDTVYWYQQGPGQDPQFLISFYEKMQSDKGSIPDRFSAQQFSDYHSELNMSSLELGDSALYFCASSLGQGAFRPYHGYTFGSGTRLTVV.

This clone appeared a single time. The V gene is TRBV28, the J gene TRBJ2-7, with TRBD2 as a possible D gene (5 bases). CDR1 and CDR2 (germline): MDHEN, SYDVKM. The CDR3 has 12 residues. Trimming stripped 8 bases from V and 2 bases from J, with 10 bases between. The CDR3 sequence: CASWRTTYEQYF. The CDR3 region has the DNA TGTGCCAGCTGGAGGACGACCTACGAGCAGTACTTC.

By proportion, this clone is medium-sized. V gene TRBV19 combines with J gene TRBJ1-2; D possibly corresponds to TRBD1 (6 bases). The V gene's germline CDR1 is LNHDA and CDR2 SQIVND (reference sequence). This CDR3 comprises 13 residues. In nucleotides, the CDR3 is TGTCACCGGGACAAATCATCTAACTATGGCTACACCTTC. Its protein is CHRDKSSNYGYTF.